The rows below give T cell receptor beta chains drawn from one sample of a study of breast tumors, draining lymph nodes, adjacent tissues. TCRdb ran MiXCR on the multiplex PCR reads and lists one entry per CDR3 protein. The table lists about 180,000 distinct CDR3 sequences, 25% to 40% of them singletons, with 3.5% to 4.5% in the top ten. The sample comprised axillary lymph node tissue. The receptors were gathered from a female donor with breast cancer. Some clones in this sample may be carry-over from other donors' samples. The CDR3 runs from the conserved cysteine through the conserved F or W. The D gene is left open where the match is weak. Part of the rows lack a size; the others show once, few, many or a class for expanded clones.

d_call: NA
v_call: TRBV7-9
j_call: TRBJ1-1
clone_size: NA
cdr3_aa: CASSLFSMNTEAFF
cdr3_nt: TGTGCCAGCAGCTTATTCAGCATGAACACTGAAGCTTTCTTT

d_call: TRBD1
v_call: TRBV28
j_call: TRBJ1-5
clone_size: many
cdr3_aa: CASRKTGLGNQPQHF
cdr3_nt: TGTGCCAGCAGGAAGACAGGGTTAGGCAATCAGCCCCAGCATTTT

d_call: TRBD1
v_call: TRBV9
j_call: TRBJ2-5
clone_size: NA
cdr3_aa: CASSLCGTGRETQYF
cdr3_nt: TGTGCCAGCAGCTTATGTGGGACAGGGAGAGAGACCCAGTACTTC

d_call: NA
v_call: TRBV27
j_call: TRBJ2-7
clone_size: NA
cdr3_aa: CASSFPGAVDEQYF
cdr3_nt: TGTGCCAGCAGTTTTCCCGGGGCAGTAGACGAGCAGTACTTC

d_call: NA
v_call: TRBV7-6
j_call: TRBJ1-2
clone_size: few
cdr3_aa: CASSFFTPGGGNGYTF
cdr3_nt: TGTGCCAGCAGCTTTTTCACCCCCGGAGGGGGAAATGGCTACACCTTC

d_call: NA
v_call: TRBV30
j_call: TRBJ2-7
clone_size: many
cdr3_aa: CAWSVVGGYEQYF
cdr3_nt: TGTGCCTGGAGTGTGGTAGGGGGCTACGAGCAGTACTTC

d_call: TRBD2
v_call: TRBV10-3
j_call: TRBJ2-1
clone_size: NA
cdr3_aa: CAISGPRLAGGYNEQFF
cdr3_nt: TGTGCCATCAGTGGCCCAAGACTAGCGGGAGGGTACAATGAGCAGTTCTTC

d_call: TRBD1
v_call: TRBV10-3
j_call: TRBJ1-1
clone_size: few
cdr3_aa: CATLRGTNTEAFF
cdr3_nt: TGTGCCACCCTCAGGGGGACGAACACTGAAGCTTTCTTT

d_call: TRBD2
v_call: TRBV29-1
j_call: TRBJ2-2
clone_size: many
cdr3_aa: CSVHGGTILGGELFF
cdr3_nt: TGCAGCGTCCACGGGGGGACTATCCTTGGCGGGGAGCTGTTTTTT

d_call: TRBD1
v_call: TRBV7-2
j_call: TRBJ1-6
clone_size: many
cdr3_aa: CASSLAPTGGSNPGNSPLHF
cdr3_nt: TGTGCCAGCAGCTTAGCGCCGACAGGGGGCTCTAATCCCGGCAATTCACCCCTCCACTTT

d_call: TRBD2
v_call: TRBV3-1
j_call: TRBJ2-5
clone_size: many
cdr3_aa: CASSQETSGGYPRDQYF
cdr3_nt: TGTGCCAGCAGCCAAGAGACTAGCGGGGGGTACCCAAGGGACCAGTACTTC

d_call: NA
v_call: TRBV11-2
j_call: TRBJ2-7
clone_size: many
cdr3_aa: CASSLDWPERVYEQYF
cdr3_nt: TGTGCCAGCAGCTTAGACTGGCCCGAGAGGGTCTACGAGCAGTACTTC

d_call: NA
v_call: TRBV11-2
j_call: TRBJ2-1
clone_size: NA
cdr3_aa: CASTQGDEQFF
cdr3_nt: TGTGCCAGCACCCAGGGCGATGAGCAGTTCTTC

d_call: NA
v_call: TRBV20-1
j_call: TRBJ2-3
clone_size: many
cdr3_aa: CSARGLLASTDTQYF
cdr3_nt: TGCAGTGCTAGAGGCCTGCTAGCTAGCACAGATACGCAGTATTTT

d_call: NA
v_call: TRBV6-5
j_call: TRBJ2-1
clone_size: NA
cdr3_aa: CASSYGSFSYNEQFF
cdr3_nt: TGTGCCAGCAGTTACGGGTCTTTCTCCTACAATGAGCAGTTCTTC

d_call: NA
v_call: TRBV2
j_call: TRBJ1-5
clone_size: many
cdr3_aa: CASKPESSNQPQHF
cdr3_nt: TGTGCCAGCAAGCCGGAATCTAGCAATCAGCCCCAGCATTTT

d_call: NA
v_call: TRBV7-9
j_call: TRBJ2-1
clone_size: many
cdr3_aa: CASSPQGPYRENEQFF
cdr3_nt: TGTGCCAGCAGCCCCCAAGGCCCTTACAGGGAGAATGAGCAGTTCTTC

d_call: TRBD2
v_call: TRBV6-2/TRBV6-3
j_call: TRBJ2-3
clone_size: NA
cdr3_aa: CASSHGGGLPDTQYF
cdr3_nt: TGTGCCAGCAGTCACGGCGGGGGGTTGCCAGATACGCAGTATTTT

d_call: TRBD1
v_call: TRBV12-3/TRBV12-4
j_call: TRBJ1-3
clone_size: many
cdr3_aa: CASSPRQGLNTIYF
cdr3_nt: TGTGCCAGCAGTCCTCGACAGGGTCTTAACACCATATATTTT

d_call: TRBD2
v_call: TRBV4-1
j_call: TRBJ2-2
clone_size: NA
cdr3_aa: CASSRGGGAYTGELFF
cdr3_nt: TGCGCCAGCAGCCGAGGCGGGGGGGCGTACACCGGGGAGCTGTTTTTT

d_call: NA
v_call: TRBV12-3/TRBV12-4
j_call: TRBJ2-5
clone_size: many
cdr3_aa: CASSYTFGRDETQYF
cdr3_nt: TGTGCCAGCAGCTACACATTCGGACGAGACGAGACCCAGTACTTC

d_call: NA
v_call: TRBV24-1
j_call: TRBJ2-6
clone_size: many
cdr3_aa: CATSDSRDGFSGANVLTF
cdr3_nt: TGTGCCACCAGTGATTCCCGGGACGGGTTCTCTGGGGCCAACGTCCTGACTTTC

d_call: NA
v_call: TRBV7-8
j_call: TRBJ2-1
clone_size: many
cdr3_aa: CASRQESSYNEQFF
cdr3_nt: TGTGCCAGCCGACAGGAGAGCTCCTACAATGAGCAGTTCTTC

d_call: TRBD2
v_call: TRBV2
j_call: TRBJ2-1
clone_size: many
cdr3_aa: CASSEILAGDNEQFF
cdr3_nt: TGTGCCAGCAGTGAAATCCTAGCGGGAGACAATGAGCAGTTCTTC

d_call: NA
v_call: TRBV15
j_call: TRBJ2-1
clone_size: many
cdr3_aa: CATSTGVRDNEQFF
cdr3_nt: TGTGCCACCAGCACAGGGGTTAGAGACAATGAGCAGTTCTTC

d_call: TRBD1
v_call: TRBV11-3
j_call: TRBJ2-7
clone_size: NA
cdr3_aa: CASSPHQGAPYEQYF
cdr3_nt: TGTGCCAGCAGCCCTCACCAGGGGGCCCCCTACGAGCAGTACTTC

d_call: TRBD1
v_call: TRBV7-7
j_call: TRBJ2-1
clone_size: medium-sized
cdr3_aa: CASSLVVGTGLNEQFF
cdr3_nt: TGTGCTAGCAGCTTAGTGGTCGGGACAGGACTCAATGAGCAGTTCTTC

d_call: NA
v_call: TRBV7-7
j_call: TRBJ2-3
clone_size: many
cdr3_aa: CASSLGVSDTQYF
cdr3_nt: TGTGCTAGCAGCTTAGGGGTGTCGGATACGCAGTATTTT

d_call: NA
v_call: TRBV5-4
j_call: TRBJ2-7
clone_size: many
cdr3_aa: CASSLTGAEQYF
cdr3_nt: TGTGCCAGCAGCTTGACAGGCGCCGAGCAGTACTTC

d_call: NA
v_call: TRBV9
j_call: TRBJ2-7
clone_size: many
cdr3_aa: CASSVDSLHDEQYF
cdr3_nt: TGTGCCAGCAGCGTAGATTCCTTACATGACGAGCAGTACTTC

d_call: NA
v_call: TRBV7-9
j_call: TRBJ2-2
clone_size: many
cdr3_aa: CASSVRTFGPSTDTGELFF
cdr3_nt: TGTGCCAGCAGCGTTAGAACCTTCGGGCCCAGTACAGACACCGGGGAGCTGTTTTTT

d_call: NA
v_call: TRBV20-1
j_call: TRBJ1-3
clone_size: NA
cdr3_aa: CSARVGRELPNTIYF
cdr3_nt: TGCAGTGCTAGAGTGGGCAGGGAATTGCCAAACACCATATATTTT

d_call: TRBD2
v_call: TRBV7-7
j_call: TRBJ2-5
clone_size: many
cdr3_aa: CASSLSGGAGETQYF
cdr3_nt: TGTGCTAGCAGCCTTAGCGGGGGGGCCGGGGAGACCCAGTACTTC

d_call: NA
v_call: TRBV7-9
j_call: TRBJ2-2
clone_size: many
cdr3_aa: CASSRGDVGTGELFF
cdr3_nt: TGTGCCAGCAGCCGCGGGGATGTTGGCACCGGGGAGCTGTTTTTT

d_call: TRBD1
v_call: TRBV29-1
j_call: TRBJ1-5
clone_size: NA
cdr3_aa: CSASSGTGGNQPQHF
cdr3_nt: TGCAGCGCTAGTTCCGGGACAGGGGGCAATCAGCCCCAGCATTTT

d_call: NA
v_call: TRBV7-2
j_call: TRBJ2-1
clone_size: many
cdr3_aa: CASSLGNTYNEQFF
cdr3_nt: TGTGCCAGCAGCTTAGGAAATACCTACAATGAGCAGTTCTTC

d_call: NA
v_call: TRBV9
j_call: TRBJ1-2
clone_size: many
cdr3_aa: CASSVADDAVGVYGYTF
cdr3_nt: TGTGCCAGCAGCGTAGCTGACGACGCCGTGGGGGTTTATGGCTACACCTTC

d_call: TRBD1
v_call: TRBV7-9
j_call: TRBJ1-3
clone_size: many
cdr3_aa: CASSLEGTGMNTIYF
cdr3_nt: TGTGCCAGCAGCTTGGAGGGGACAGGGATGAACACCATATATTTT

d_call: NA
v_call: TRBV5-6
j_call: TRBJ1-6
clone_size: NA
cdr3_aa: CASNLGGGGSPLHF
cdr3_nt: TGTGCCAGCAACTTGGGGGGAGGTGGTTCACCCCTCCACTTT

d_call: NA
v_call: TRBV20-1
j_call: TRBJ2-7
clone_size: many
cdr3_aa: CSARRVASYEQYF
cdr3_nt: TGCAGTGCTAGGCGGGTGGCCTCCTACGAGCAGTACTTC

d_call: TRBD1
v_call: TRBV20-1
j_call: TRBJ2-1
clone_size: NA
cdr3_aa: CSARGTGAYTGEQFF
cdr3_nt: TGCAGTGCTAGAGGGACAGGGGCGTACACCGGGGAGCAGTTCTTC

d_call: TRBD1
v_call: TRBV29-1
j_call: TRBJ1-2
clone_size: many
cdr3_aa: CSGQGMGGYTF
cdr3_nt: TGCAGCGGACAGGGAATGGGTGGCTACACCTTC

d_call: TRBD1
v_call: TRBV12-3/TRBV12-4
j_call: TRBJ1-5
clone_size: NA
cdr3_aa: CASTPPRQGMYGNQPQHF
cdr3_nt: TGTGCCAGCACCCCCCCCCGACAGGGGATGTACGGCAATCAGCCCCAGCATTTT

d_call: NA
v_call: TRBV10-3
j_call: TRBJ2-6
clone_size: once
cdr3_aa: CATRQGLAGANVLTF
cdr3_nt: TGTGCCACCCGGCAGGGTCTGGCTGGGGCCAACGTCCTGACTTTC

d_call: NA
v_call: TRBV30
j_call: TRBJ2-7
clone_size: NA
cdr3_aa: CAWGVIVGPNYEQYF
cdr3_nt: TGTGCCTGGGGTGTAATCGTGGGTCCTAACTACGAGCAGTACTTC

d_call: NA
v_call: TRBV6-5
j_call: TRBJ2-7
clone_size: few
cdr3_aa: CASSHSLTAYEQYF
cdr3_nt: TGTGCCAGCAGTCACTCGTTGACAGCGTACGAGCAGTACTTC

d_call: NA
v_call: TRBV20-1
j_call: TRBJ1-2
clone_size: NA
cdr3_aa: CSARQDGTIYGYTF
cdr3_nt: TGCAGTGCTAGACAAGACGGGACGATCTATGGCTACACCTTC

d_call: TRBD1
v_call: TRBV30
j_call: TRBJ1-2
clone_size: many
cdr3_aa: CAWSIDRGSGYTF
cdr3_nt: TGTGCCTGGAGTATCGACAGGGGATCGGGCTACACCTTC

d_call: NA
v_call: TRBV10-1
j_call: TRBJ1-5
clone_size: NA
cdr3_aa: CASSEMWLGLRAVLRAGHQHF
cdr3_nt: NA

d_call: NA
v_call: TRBV25-1
j_call: TRBJ2-5
clone_size: many
cdr3_aa: CASSGQPGKETQYF
cdr3_nt: TGTGCCAGCAGTGGCCAACCAGGGAAAGAGACCCAGTACTTC

d_call: NA
v_call: TRBV12-3/TRBV12-4
j_call: TRBJ2-5
clone_size: many
cdr3_aa: CASTDQVEETQYF
cdr3_nt: TGTGCCAGCACTGACCAGGTAGAAGAGACCCAGTACTTC

d_call: NA
v_call: TRBV20-1
j_call: TRBJ2-7
clone_size: many
cdr3_aa: CSARPPGTPSYEQYF
cdr3_nt: TGCAGTGCTAGACCTCCAGGGACTCCCTCCTACGAGCAGTACTTC

d_call: TRBD2
v_call: TRBV12-3/TRBV12-4
j_call: TRBJ2-5
clone_size: NA
cdr3_aa: CASMCQAGVTQYF
cdr3_nt: TGTGCCAGCATGTGCCAGGCGGGGGTGACCCAGTACTTC

d_call: NA
v_call: TRBV7-9
j_call: TRBJ2-5
clone_size: many
cdr3_aa: CASSLQGARQETQYF
cdr3_nt: TGTGCCAGCAGCTTACAAGGGGCCCGCCAAGAGACCCAGTACTTC

d_call: NA
v_call: TRBV12-3/TRBV12-4
j_call: TRBJ1-1
clone_size: few
cdr3_aa: CASSHRVGDEAFF
cdr3_nt: TGTGCCAGCAGTCACAGGGTGGGGGATGAAGCTTTCTTT

d_call: NA
v_call: TRBV9
j_call: TRBJ1-6
clone_size: NA
cdr3_aa: CASSEEGLGSPLHF
cdr3_nt: TGTGCCAGCAGCGAAGAGGGACTTGGTTCACCCCTCCACTTT

d_call: TRBD2
v_call: TRBV2
j_call: TRBJ2-7
clone_size: many
cdr3_aa: CASSEFGPAGGPRRIYEQYF
cdr3_nt: TGTGCCAGCAGTGAATTTGGACCAGCGGGGGGGCCTCGCCGAATCTACGAGCAGTACTTC

d_call: NA
v_call: TRBV20-1
j_call: TRBJ2-1
clone_size: many
cdr3_aa: CSALYYNEQFF
cdr3_nt: TGCAGTGCCCTTTATTACAATGAGCAGTTCTTC

d_call: NA
v_call: TRBV15
j_call: TRBJ2-6
clone_size: NA
cdr3_aa: CATSKSGANVLTF
cdr3_nt: TGTGCCACCAGCAAATCTGGGGCCAACGTCCTGACTTTC

d_call: NA
v_call: TRBV9
j_call: TRBJ2-3
clone_size: many
cdr3_aa: CASSASGTDTQYF
cdr3_nt: TGTGCTAGCAGCGCCTCAGGGACAGATACGCAGTATTTT